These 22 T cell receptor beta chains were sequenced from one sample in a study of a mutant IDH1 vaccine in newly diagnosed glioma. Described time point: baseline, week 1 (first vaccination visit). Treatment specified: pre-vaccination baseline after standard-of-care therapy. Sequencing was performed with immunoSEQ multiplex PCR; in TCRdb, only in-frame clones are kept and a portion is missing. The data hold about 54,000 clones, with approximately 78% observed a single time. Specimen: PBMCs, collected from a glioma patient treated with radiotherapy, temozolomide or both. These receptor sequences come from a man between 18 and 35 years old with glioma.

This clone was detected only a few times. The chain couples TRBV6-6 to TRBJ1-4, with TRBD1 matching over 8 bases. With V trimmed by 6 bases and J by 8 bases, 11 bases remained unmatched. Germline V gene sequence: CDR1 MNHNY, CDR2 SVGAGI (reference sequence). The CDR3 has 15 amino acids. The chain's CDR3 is CASRAGQGSAEKLFF. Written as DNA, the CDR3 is TGTGCCAGCAGGGCCGGACAGGGTAGCGCAGAAAAACTGTTTTTT.

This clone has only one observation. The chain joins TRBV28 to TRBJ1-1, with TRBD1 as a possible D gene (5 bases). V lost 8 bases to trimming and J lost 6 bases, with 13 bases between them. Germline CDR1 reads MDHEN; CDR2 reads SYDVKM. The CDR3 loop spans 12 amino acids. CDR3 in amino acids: CASWEGTAEAFF. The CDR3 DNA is TGTGCCAGCTGGGAGGGGACGGCTGAAGCTTTCTTT.

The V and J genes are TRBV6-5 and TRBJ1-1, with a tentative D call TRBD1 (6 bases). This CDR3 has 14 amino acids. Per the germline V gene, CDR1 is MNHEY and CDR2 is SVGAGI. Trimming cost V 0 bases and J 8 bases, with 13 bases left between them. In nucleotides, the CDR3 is TGTGCCAGCAGTTACTCAACAGGGCGGCGGGAAGCTTTCTTT. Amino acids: CASSYSTGRREAFF.

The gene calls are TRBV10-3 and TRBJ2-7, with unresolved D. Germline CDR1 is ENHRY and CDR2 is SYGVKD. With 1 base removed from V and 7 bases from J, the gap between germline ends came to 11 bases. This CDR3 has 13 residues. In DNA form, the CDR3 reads TGTGCCATCAGTGAGTTATCGTCGAGAGAGCAGTACTTC. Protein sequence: CAISELSSREQYF.

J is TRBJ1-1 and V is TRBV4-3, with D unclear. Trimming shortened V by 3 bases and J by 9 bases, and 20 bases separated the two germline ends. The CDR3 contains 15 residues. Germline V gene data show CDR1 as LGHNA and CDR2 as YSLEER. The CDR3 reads CASSHQADAGYKAFF. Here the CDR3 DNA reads TGCGCCAGCAGCCACCAGGCAGATGCTGGTTACAAAGCTTTCTTT.

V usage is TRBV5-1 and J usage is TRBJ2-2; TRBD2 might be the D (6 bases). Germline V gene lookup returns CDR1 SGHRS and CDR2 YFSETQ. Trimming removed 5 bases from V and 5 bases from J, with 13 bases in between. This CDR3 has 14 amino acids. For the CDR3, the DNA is TGCGCCAGCAGGGAGGGCCTGGGTACCGGGGAGCTGTTTTTT. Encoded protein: CASREGLGTGELFF.

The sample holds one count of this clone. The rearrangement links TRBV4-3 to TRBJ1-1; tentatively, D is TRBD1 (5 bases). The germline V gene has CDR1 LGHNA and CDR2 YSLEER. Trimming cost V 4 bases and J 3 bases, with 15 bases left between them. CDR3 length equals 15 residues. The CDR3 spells CASSLYWGGDTEAFF. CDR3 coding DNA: TGCGCCAGCAGCCTTTACTGGGGCGGGGACACTGAAGCTTTCTTT.

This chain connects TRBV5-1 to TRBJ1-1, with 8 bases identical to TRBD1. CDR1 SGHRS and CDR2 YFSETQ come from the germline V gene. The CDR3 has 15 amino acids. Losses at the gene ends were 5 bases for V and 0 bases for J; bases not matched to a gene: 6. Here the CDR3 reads CASREARGLNTEAFF. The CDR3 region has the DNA TGCGCCAGCAGGGAGGCCAGGGGGCTGAACACTGAAGCTTTCTTT.

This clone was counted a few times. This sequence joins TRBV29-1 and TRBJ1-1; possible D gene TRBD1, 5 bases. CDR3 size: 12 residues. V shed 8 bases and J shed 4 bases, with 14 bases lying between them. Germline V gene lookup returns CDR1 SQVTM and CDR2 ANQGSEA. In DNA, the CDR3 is TGCAGCCTCATGGCGGGGCTCACTGAAGCTTTCTTT. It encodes CSLMAGLTEAFF.

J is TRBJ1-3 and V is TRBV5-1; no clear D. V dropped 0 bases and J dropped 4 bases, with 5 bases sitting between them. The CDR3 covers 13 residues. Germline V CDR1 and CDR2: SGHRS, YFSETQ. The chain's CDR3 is CASSLDGGNTIYF. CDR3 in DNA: TGCGCCAGCAGCTTGGACGGCGGAAACACCATATATTTT.

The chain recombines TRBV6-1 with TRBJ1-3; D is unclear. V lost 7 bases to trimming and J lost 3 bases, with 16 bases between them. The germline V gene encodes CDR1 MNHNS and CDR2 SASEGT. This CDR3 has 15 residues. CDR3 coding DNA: TGTGCCAGCAACAATCCCCACCGGGATGGAAACACCATATATTTT. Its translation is CASNNPHRDGNTIYF.

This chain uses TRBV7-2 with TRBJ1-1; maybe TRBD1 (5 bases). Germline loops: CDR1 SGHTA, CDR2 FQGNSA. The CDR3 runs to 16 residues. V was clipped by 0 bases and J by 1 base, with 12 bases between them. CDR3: CASSLAGTRGNTEAFF. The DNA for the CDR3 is TGTGCCAGCAGCTTAGCCGGGACGCGGGGGAACACTGAAGCTTTCTTT.

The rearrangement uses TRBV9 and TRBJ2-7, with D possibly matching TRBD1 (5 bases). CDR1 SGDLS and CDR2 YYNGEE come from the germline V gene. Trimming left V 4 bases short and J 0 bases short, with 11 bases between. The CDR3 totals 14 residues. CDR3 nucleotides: TGTGCCAGCAGCCCCCAGGGCCTCTCCTACGAGCAGTACTTC. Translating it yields CASSPQGLSYEQYF. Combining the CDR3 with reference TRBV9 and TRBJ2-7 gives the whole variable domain DSGVTQTPKHLITATGQRVTLRCSPRSGDLSVYWYQQSLDQGLQFLIQYYNGEERAKGNILERFSAQQFPDLHSELNLSSLELGDSALYFCASSPQGLSYEQYFGPGTRLTVT.

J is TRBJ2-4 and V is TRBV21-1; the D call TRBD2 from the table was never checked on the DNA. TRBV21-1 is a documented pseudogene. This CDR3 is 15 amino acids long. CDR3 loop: CASSQGLGAKNIQYF. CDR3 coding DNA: TGTGCCAGCAGCCAAGGACTAGGCGCTAAAAACATTCAGTACTTC.

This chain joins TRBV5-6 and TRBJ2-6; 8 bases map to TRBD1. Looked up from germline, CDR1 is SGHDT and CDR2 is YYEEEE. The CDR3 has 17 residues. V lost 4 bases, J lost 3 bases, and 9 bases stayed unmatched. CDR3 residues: CASSLGQGMSGANVLTF. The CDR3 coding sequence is TGTGCCAGCAGCCTTGGACAGGGAATGAGTGGGGCCAACGTCCTGACTTTC.

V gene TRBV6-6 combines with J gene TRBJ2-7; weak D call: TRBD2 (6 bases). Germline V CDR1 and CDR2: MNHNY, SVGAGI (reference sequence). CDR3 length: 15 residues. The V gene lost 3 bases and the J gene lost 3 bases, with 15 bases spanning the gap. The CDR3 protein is CASSYYGGGGYEQYF. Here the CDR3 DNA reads TGTGCCAGCAGTTATTACGGTGGGGGAGGCTACGAGCAGTACTTC.

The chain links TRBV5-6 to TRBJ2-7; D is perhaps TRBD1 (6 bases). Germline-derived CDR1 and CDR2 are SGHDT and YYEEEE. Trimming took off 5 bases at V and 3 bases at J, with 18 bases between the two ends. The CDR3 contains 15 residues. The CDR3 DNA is TGTGCCAGCAGTCGAGTACAGGGTTACAACTACGAGCAGTACTTC. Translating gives CASSRVQGYNYEQYF.

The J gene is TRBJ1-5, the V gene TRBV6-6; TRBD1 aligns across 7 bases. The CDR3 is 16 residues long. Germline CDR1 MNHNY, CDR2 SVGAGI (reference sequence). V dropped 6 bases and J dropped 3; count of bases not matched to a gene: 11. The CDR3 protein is CASSVMRTGPNQPQHF. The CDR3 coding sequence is TGTGCCAGCAGCGTGATGCGGACAGGCCCCAATCAGCCCCAGCATTTT.

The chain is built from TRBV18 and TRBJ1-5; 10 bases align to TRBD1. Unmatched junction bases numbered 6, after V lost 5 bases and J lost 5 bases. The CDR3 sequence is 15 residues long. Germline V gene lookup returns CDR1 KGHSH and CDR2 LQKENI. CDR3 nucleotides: TGTGCCAGCTCAAGTGACAGGGGGCTCCATCAGCCCCAGCATTTT. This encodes CASSSDRGLHQPQHF.

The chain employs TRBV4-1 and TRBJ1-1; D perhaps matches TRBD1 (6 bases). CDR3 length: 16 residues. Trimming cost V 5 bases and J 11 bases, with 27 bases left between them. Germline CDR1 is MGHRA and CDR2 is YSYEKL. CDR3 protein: CASSGVWVGGGTGAFF. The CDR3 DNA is TGCGCCAGCAGCGGGGTTTGGGTTGGTGGGGGCACCGGGGCTTTCTTT.

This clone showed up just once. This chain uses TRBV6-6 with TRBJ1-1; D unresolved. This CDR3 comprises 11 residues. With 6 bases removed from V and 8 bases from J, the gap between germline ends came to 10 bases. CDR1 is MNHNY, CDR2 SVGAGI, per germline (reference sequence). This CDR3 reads CASRRPVEAFF. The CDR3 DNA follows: TGTGCCAGCAGGCGACCCGTCGAAGCTTTCTTT.

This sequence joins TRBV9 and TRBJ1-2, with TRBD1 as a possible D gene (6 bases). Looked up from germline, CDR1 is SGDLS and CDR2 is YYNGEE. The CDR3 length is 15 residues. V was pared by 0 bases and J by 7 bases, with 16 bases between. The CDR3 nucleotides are TGTGCCAGCAGCGTAGAAGTAGGGGGGACTCGTGGCTACACCTTC. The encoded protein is CASSVEVGGTRGYTF.